This is a list of T cell receptor beta chains from one sample in a study of monozygotic twins with inflammatory bowel disease. TCRdb reprocessed the 5' RACE reads and keeps a single row for each CDR3 protein, giving no DNA. The sample totals about 380,000 distinct CDR3 sequences. Sequencing used blood. The source of these receptors is a human donor with ulcerative colitis or Crohn's disease, or a healthy co-twin of an affected twin (not recorded which). CDR3s include the opening cysteine and the closing phenylalanine or tryptophan.

j_call | v_call | cdr3_aa
TRBJ1-2 | TRBV4-1 | CASTFSPGANYGYTF
TRBJ1-5 | TRBV20-1 | CSALQGWGNQPQHF
TRBJ1-4 | TRBV7-2 | CASSYQVETNEKLFF
TRBJ1-5 | TRBV4-1 | CASSQQTGQPQHF
TRBJ1-4 | TRBV27 | CATSKYALGQSNEKLFF
TRBJ1-1 | TRBV3-1 | CASRHDLRGTEAFF
TRBJ1-1 | TRBV4-3 | CASSQAPDSVDTEAFF
TRBJ1-5 | TRBV30 | CAWSHEQGNQPQHF
TRBJ1-4 | TRBV2 | CASRLSGGGDEKLFF
TRBJ2-1 | TRBV6-1 | CAGGGLGPGNEQFF
TRBJ2-3 | TRBV20-1 | CSAPPALGTDTQYF
TRBJ2-2 | TRBV5-1 | CASSFSIAGTGELFF
TRBJ1-1 | TRBV7-2 | CASSLLGQGSEAFF
TRBJ1-2 | TRBV27 | CASKGTGSGYTF
TRBJ2-7 | TRBV13 | CASSLVKKQVPTGEQYF
TRBJ2-3 | TRBV20-1 | CSARVQGLAGADTQYF
TRBJ2-3 | TRBV6-2/TRBV6-3 | CASSYSSRGLAVSSTDTQYF
TRBJ2-1 | TRBV7-2 | CASTLVGAPYNEQFF
TRBJ2-3 | TRBV28 | CASSFLGQTDTQYF
TRBJ2-1 | TRBV4-2 | CASSQLGRGKGINNEQFF
TRBJ2-5 | TRBV30 | CAWSGLLAFQETQYF
TRBJ1-5 | TRBV18 | CASSPDRSRNQPQHF
TRBJ2-1 | TRBV27 | CASSSRDLAGGRDEQFF
TRBJ2-1 | TRBV12-3/TRBV12-4 | CASSFRVANEQFF
TRBJ1-5 | TRBV5-1 | CASSLGKGGPGQPQHF
TRBJ1-2 | TRBV12-3/TRBV12-4 | CASSLRRQLYYGYTF
TRBJ2-3 | TRBV4-3 | CASSQGTAEADTQYF
TRBJ2-1 | TRBV5-8 | CASSSGQTYNEQFF
TRBJ2-1 | TRBV5-1 | CASSRQGQDYNEQFF
TRBJ2-7 | TRBV6-5 | CASSYESEQYF
TRBJ1-2 | TRBV20-1 | CSARAPTGINHGYTF
TRBJ1-3 | TRBV5-1 | CASSLDPSGNTIYF
TRBJ2-5 | TRBV5-1 | CASSLDGWGSRETQYF
TRBJ2-1 | TRBV20-1 | CSARVSEGLFGSYNEQFF
TRBJ2-2 | TRBV30 | CAWSARDSLTGELFF
TRBJ2-5 | TRBV4-1 | CASSQSLEETQYF
TRBJ1-2 | TRBV7-9 | CASSLQDYYGYTF
TRBJ1-4 | TRBV5-1 | CASSLEGGRSGEKLFF
TRBJ2-1 | TRBV7-6 | CASSLWTGYNEQFF
TRBJ2-1 | TRBV20-1 | CSAGRTSGGAYNEQFF
TRBJ2-2 | TRBV7-7 | CASSPRAGSNTGELFF
TRBJ1-5 | TRBV20-1 | CSASRAGTGINQPQHF
TRBJ2-1 | TRBV4-3 | CASSRVLAGGSYNEQFF
TRBJ1-2 | TRBV6-2/TRBV6-3 | CASEDRFYGYTF
TRBJ2-3 | TRBV11-2 | CASSLVTGGTTDTQYF
TRBJ1-4 | TRBV12-5 | CASGLGQGSNEKLFF
TRBJ2-5 | TRBV5-6 | CDSSFAFWRGRQSETQYF
TRBJ2-1 | TRBV5-1 | CASSLGGQGYNEQFF
TRBJ2-7 | TRBV5-1 | CASSLGGGPTYEQYF
TRBJ2-3 | TRBV12-3/TRBV12-4 | CASSPFLDITDTQYF
TRBJ2-3 | TRBV4-1 | CASSQDLGTGVNTQYF
TRBJ2-7 | TRBV7-2 | CASSLDAGQGPLRFF
TRBJ2-2 | TRBV7-8 | CASSLRTSGGAGELFF
TRBJ2-7 | TRBV4-1 | CASSQDRLYEQYF